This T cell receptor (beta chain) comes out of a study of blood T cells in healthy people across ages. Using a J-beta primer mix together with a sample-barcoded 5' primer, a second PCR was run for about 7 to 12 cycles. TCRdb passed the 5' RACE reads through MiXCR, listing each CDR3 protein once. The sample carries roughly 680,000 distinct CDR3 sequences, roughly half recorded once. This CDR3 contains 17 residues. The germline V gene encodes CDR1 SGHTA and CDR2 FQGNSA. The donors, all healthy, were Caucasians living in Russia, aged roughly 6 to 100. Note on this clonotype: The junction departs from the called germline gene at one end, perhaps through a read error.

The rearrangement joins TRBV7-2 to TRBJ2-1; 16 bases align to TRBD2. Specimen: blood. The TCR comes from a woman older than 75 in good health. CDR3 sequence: CASSPGLAGGPYNEQFF. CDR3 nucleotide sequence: TGTGCCAGCAGTCCGGGACTAGCGGGGGGGCCCTACAACGAGCAGTTCTTC.